The 25 T cell receptor beta chains below all came from one sample that was sequenced in a study of T cells after yellow fever vaccination. Using its own MiXCR run on the 5' RACE reads, TCRdb lists one record per CDR3 protein. Here the sample spans 300,000 to 350,000 distinct CDR3 sequences, about 10% being singletons. Sequenced material: CD4+ T cells sorted from PBMCs, taken 45 days after the yellow fever booster vaccination. The source of these receptors is a man aged 18 to 29 who received the YFV17D yellow fever vaccine.

This clonotype was detected a few times. The chain couples TRBV18 to TRBJ2-5; D possibly uses TRBD1 or TRBD2 (5 bases each). This CDR3 has 15 amino acids. CDR1 and CDR2 from the germline V gene are KGHSH and LQKENI. Trimming shortened V by 0 bases and J by 5 bases, and 13 bases separated the two germline ends. Written as DNA, the CDR3 is TGTGCCAGCTCACCACCGGGACCACTAAAGGAGACCCAGTACTTC. Its protein is CASSPPGPLKETQYF.

This chain connects TRBV6-2 or TRBV6-3 to TRBJ2-3; the match to TRBD2 covers 7 bases. Germline V CDR1 and CDR2: MNHEY, SVGEGT. This CDR3 has 14 amino acids. V dropped 5 bases and J dropped 6; count of bases not matched to a gene: 8. The CDR3 protein is CASSGGVLADTQYF. DNA of the CDR3: TGTGCCAGCAGTGGGGGGGTCCTGGCCGATACGCAGTATTTT.

This chain connects TRBV7-9 to TRBJ2-5; 9 nucleotides agree with TRBD2. The CDR3 spans 17 residues. Germline CDR1 reads SEHNR; CDR2 reads FQNEAQ (reference sequence). The ends lost 2 bases at V and 2 bases at J; junction bases unmatched: 9. CDR3 sequence (DNA): TGTGCCAGCAGCTTAACCTTTAGCGGGGGACCGCAAGAGACCCAGTACTTC. The encoded protein is CASSLTFSGGPQETQYF.

This clonotype has ten or more counts. This sequence joins TRBV5-5 and TRBJ1-6, with D possibly being TRBD1 (5 bases). The CDR3 is made up of 14 amino acids. Germline V lookup: CDR1 SGHKS, CDR2 YYEKEE (reference sequence). Deletions cut 4 bases from V and 8 bases from J, with 13 bases between. The CDR3 DNA reads as TGTGCCAGCAGCCCCGGGACCTGGGATTCACCCCTCCACTTT. It translates to CASSPGTWDSPLHF.

This clonotype has more than one count but fewer than ten. At one of its ends the junction is not consistent with the germline gene, which may arise from a read error. The V call is TRBV7-7, the J call TRBJ2-3; 8 nucleotides match TRBD2. Per the germline V gene, CDR1 is SSHAT and CDR2 is FNYEAQ (reference sequence). CDR3 length equals 15 residues. CDR3 nucleotide sequence: TGTGCTAGCAGCCGAATGGGACTAGATGCGGATACGCAGTATTTT. Translation: CASSRMGLDADTQYF.

This clonotype appeared a few times. This chain links TRBV7-2 with TRBJ1-6; D remains unclear. The V end was cut by 1 base, the J end by 14 bases, with 9 bases between. Germline V gives CDR1 SGHTA, CDR2 FQGNSA. This CDR3 spans 12 amino acids. CDR3 residues: CASSLDMLALHF. In DNA form, the CDR3 reads TGTGCCAGCAGCTTAGACATGTTGGCCCTCCACTTT.

V is TRBV14 and J is TRBJ2-7, with 7 nucleotides matching TRBD2. The CDR3 consists of 14 residues. J was trimmed by 3 bases and V by 8 bases; bases with no gene match: 10. The germline gives CDR1 SGHDN, CDR2 FVKESK. Here the CDR3 reads CASGVAGLIYEQYF. The CDR3 DNA is TGTGCCAGCGGCGTGGCGGGACTAATCTACGAGCAGTACTTC. Full variable domain (remainder filled in from reference TRBV14 and TRBJ2-7): EAGVTQFPSHSVIEKGQTVTLRCDPISGHDNLYWYRRVMGKEIKFLLHFVKESKQDESGMPNNRFLAERTGGTYSTLKVQPAELEDSGVYFCASGVAGLIYEQYFGPGTRLTVT.

This clonotype has only a few counts. The chain employs TRBV5-1 and TRBJ2-2, with 10 bases identical to TRBD1. The CDR3 is 16 amino acids. Unmatched junction bases numbered 3, after V lost 4 bases and J lost 0 bases. Per the germline V gene, CDR1 is SGHRS and CDR2 is YFSETQ. CDR3 loop: CASSLGQGTNTGELFF. As DNA, the CDR3 is TGCGCCAGCAGCCTGGGACAGGGGACGAACACCGGGGAGCTGTTTTTT.

In this sample, this clonotype turned up many times. The chain carries TRBV6-5 and TRBJ2-7; 7 positions agree with TRBD1. Germline CDR1 and CDR2: MNHEY and SVGAGI. This CDR3 region has 12 residues. J was trimmed by 6 bases and V by 5 bases; bases with no gene match: 4. CDR3 nucleotide sequence: TGTGCCAGCAGTAGGCCAGGGGGCGAGCAGTACGTC. Protein product: CASSRPGGEQYV.

V usage is TRBV11-1 and J usage is TRBJ2-1; TRBD2 matches at 7 bases. This CDR3 is 17 amino acids long. In germline, CDR1 is SGHAT, CDR2 FQDESV (reference sequence). Losses at the gene ends were 1 base for V and 0 bases for J; bases not matched to a gene: 6. The CDR3 is CASSLGDGGSSYNEQFF. DNA for the CDR3: TGTGCCAGCAGCTTAGGAGACGGGGGGAGCTCCTACAATGAGCAGTTCTTC.

The chain carries TRBV10-3 and TRBJ2-7; the D is unclear. V gave up 6 bases and J gave up 1 base, with 13 bases separating them. CDR1 and CDR2 (germline): ENHRY, SYGVKD. There are 14 residues in the CDR3. The CDR3 coding sequence is TGTGCCATCAGAGCGAACCCAGGATCCTACGAGCAGTACTTC. Amino acid sequence: CAIRANPGSYEQYF.

This clonotype appeared many times. The genes are TRBV5-1 and TRBJ2-2; D perhaps matches TRBD1 (6 bases). Trimming left V 4 bases short and J 1 base short, with 14 bases between. The CDR3 length is 16 residues. Germline V gene data show CDR1 as SGHRS and CDR2 as YFSETQ. The CDR3 sequence is CASSPPGTLNTGELFF. CDR3 coding DNA: TGCGCCAGCAGCCCACCCGGGACACTGAACACCGGGGAGCTGTTTTTT.

This clonotype was detected only a few times. The chain employs TRBV28 and TRBJ1-5; no firm D call. CDR3 length equals 16 residues. Germline V gene data show CDR1 as MDHEN and CDR2 as SYDVKM. The V end lost 7 bases, the J end lost 0 bases, and 16 bases lay between the germline ends. The CDR3 here is CASTVPAGYSNQPQHF. The CDR3 region has the DNA TGTGCCAGCACCGTCCCGGCGGGGTATAGCAATCAGCCCCAGCATTTT.

CDR3 in DNA: TGTGCCAGCAGCTTGGGTGGGCCAGTTCGCGCGTATGGCTACACCTTC. This sequence encodes CASSLGGPVRAYGYTF. V is TRBV7-9 and J is TRBJ1-2; D unresolved. The CDR3 covers 16 residues. V was trimmed by 3 bases and J by 5 bases, leaving 19 bases between them. The germline CDR1 and CDR2 sequences are SEHNR and FQNEAQ (reference sequence). The variable domain in full, completed from reference TRBV7-9 and TRBJ1-2, reads DTGVSQNPRHKITKRGQNVTFRCDPISEHNRLYWYRQTLGQGPEFLTYFQNEAQLEKSRLLSDRFSAERPKGSFSTLEIQRTEQGDSAMYLCASSLGGPVRAYGYTFGSGTRLTVV.

This clonotype was counted many times. The gene calls are TRBV24-1 and TRBJ2-1, with unresolved D. Germline V gives CDR1 KGHDR, CDR2 SFDVKD. V was trimmed by 2 bases and J by 0 bases, leaving 10 bases between them. The length of the CDR3 is 16 residues. CDR3 loop: CATSDSDPSSYNEQFF. The CDR3 nucleotides are TGTGCCACCAGTGATTCTGACCCGAGCTCCTACAATGAGCAGTTCTTC.

V is TRBV28 and J is TRBJ2-2; 12 nucleotides line up with TRBD2. Germline V gene data show CDR1 as MDHEN and CDR2 as SYDVKM. Trimming removed 2 bases from V and 6 bases from J; junction bases left unmatched: 1. The CDR3 extends over 15 amino acids. The CDR3 region is CASSLLAGGPGELFF. CDR3 DNA: TGTGCCAGCAGTTTACTAGCGGGGGGGCCCGGGGAGCTGTTTTTT.

The sample holds many counts of this clonotype. The chain uses TRBV7-3 and TRBJ1-1; D not resolved. This CDR3 has 13 amino acids. The germline CDR1 and CDR2 sequences are SGHTA and FQGTGA. Trimming took off 4 bases at V and 2 bases at J, with 8 bases between the two ends. As DNA, the CDR3 is TGTGCCAGCAGCTCCGGACCCAACACTGAAGCTTTCTTT. This translates into CASSSGPNTEAFF.

This clonotype was counted only a few times. The chain recombines TRBV3-1 with TRBJ1-4, with D maybe TRBD1 (5 bases). With 0 bases removed from V and 10 bases from J, the gap between germline ends came to 18 bases. The V gene's germline CDR1 is LGHDT and CDR2 YNNKEL (reference sequence). CDR3 length: 16 amino acids. CDR3 region: CASSQDGGRSWSKLFF. The CDR3 region has the DNA TGTGCCAGCAGCCAAGACGGGGGGAGGTCTTGGTCAAAACTGTTTTTT.

This clonotype has only a few counts. The V call is TRBV28, the J call TRBJ2-4; TRBD1 matches at 10 bases. The J segment lost 7 bases and the V segment lost 6 bases, leaving 3 bases of the junction unmatched. The CDR3 runs to 13 residues. Germline V gene sequence: CDR1 MDHEN, CDR2 SYDVKM. The CDR3 spells CASSRQGANIQYF. The CDR3 bases are TGTGCCAGCAGCCGACAGGGGGCGAACATTCAGTACTTC.

This clonotype came up a few times. The gene calls are TRBV7-8 and TRBJ2-7; TRBD1 matches 7 bases. This CDR3 region has 14 residues. Trimming took 3 bases from V and 3 from J; bases not matched to a gene: 5. Germline-derived CDR1 and CDR2 are SGHVS and FQNEAQ. The DNA of the CDR3 is TGTGCCAGCAGCTTCCGGGACAGCTTCTACGAGCAGTACTTC. Protein product: CASSFRDSFYEQYF.

The rearrangement joins TRBV4-3 to TRBJ2-7; D perhaps matches TRBD2 (5 bases). Germline lookup yields CDR1 LGHNA and CDR2 YSLEER. This CDR3 is 14 amino acids long. Trimming took off 0 bases at V and 2 bases at J, with 8 bases between the two ends. CDR3 nucleotide sequence: TGCGCCAGCAGCCAAGAAGGGAGACCCTACGAGCAGTACTTC. Translating it yields CASSQEGRPYEQYF.

This clonotype was picked up a small number of times. CDR3 sequence: CASSSVAGGQETQYF. CDR3 sequence (DNA): TGTGCCAGCAGCTCGGTGGCGGGAGGCCAAGAGACCCAGTACTTC. V and J are TRBV11-2 and TRBJ2-5, with 8 nucleotides matching TRBD2. V was clipped by 4 bases and J by 1 base; unmatched bases: 5. The CDR3 loop spans 15 amino acids. CDR1 SGHAT and CDR2 FQNNGV come from the germline V gene.

This chain uses TRBV7-9 with TRBJ1-2; D not certain. This CDR3 region has 14 residues. Trimming took 1 base from V and 4 from J, leaving 10 bases between them. CDR1 is SEHNR, CDR2 FQNEAQ, per germline (reference sequence). CDR3 protein: CASSLENPLYGYTF. DNA of the CDR3: TGTGCCAGCAGCTTAGAGAACCCTCTCTATGGCTACACCTTC.

This clonotype was seen a handful of times. CDR3 region: CSANRVGSYGYTF. The CDR3 DNA sequence: TGCAGTGCTAACAGGGTTGGTAGCTATGGCTACACCTTC. V and J are TRBV20-1 and TRBJ1-2; TRBD1 might be the D (6 bases). The CDR3 consists of 13 residues. CDR1 DFQATT and CDR2 SNEGSKA come from the germline V gene (reference sequence). The V end was cut by 4 bases, the J end by 4 bases, with 13 bases between.

In its sample, this clonotype was seen a few times. The rearrangement joins TRBV7-2 to TRBJ1-2, with no clear D. Looked up from germline, CDR1 is SGHTA and CDR2 is FQGNSA. The CDR3 totals 15 residues. Between the trimmed V and J ends, which lost 3 bases and 0 bases, there was a span of 11 bases. The CDR3 is CASSLVSQTNYGYTF. The CDR3 DNA is TGTGCCAGCAGCTTGGTCAGCCAAACTAACTATGGCTACACCTTC.